What follows are 20 T cell receptor beta chains derived from one specimen sequenced in a study of blood T cell repertoires in COVID-19. Assay: immunoSEQ multiplex PCR; the TCRdb copy retains only in-frame clones and omits some. The table records 120,000 to 150,000 clones, 84% of them present only once. Source material: peripheral blood. Every receptor here comes from a man aged 30-40 years with COVID-19, enrolled during active disease.

The CDR3 DNA reads as TGTGCCAGCAGCAAAGTAGGAACAGGGCGGGTTAGGGATACGCAGTATTTT. It translates to CASSKVGTGRVRDTQYF. The chain uses TRBV21-1 and TRBJ2-3; the listed D gene, TRBD1, was not tested against the DNA. TRBV21-1 is a pseudogene. The CDR3 runs 17 residues.

The CDR3 region is CASSQDRVAGGGHEQYF. The CDR3 bases are TGTGCCAGCAGCCAAGACAGGGTTGCCGGCGGTGGGCACGAGCAGTACTTC. This sequence joins TRBV3-1 (or the pseudogene TRBV3-2) and TRBJ2-7; a weak D match, TRBD1 (5 bases). The CDR3 sequence is 17 residues long. Germline loops: CDR1 LGHDT, CDR2 YNNKEL (reference sequence). Trimming pared 0 bases from V and 5 bases from J, leaving 20 bases between.

V gene TRBV11-3 combines with J gene TRBJ2-1, with 10 bases that match TRBD2. The CDR3 spans 14 residues. In germline, CDR1 is SGHNT, CDR2 YENEEA. The V segment lost 4 bases and the J segment 7 bases; nucleotides outside the gene matches: 4. DNA for the CDR3: TGTGCCAGCAGCTCAAGGACTAGCGGTAATGAGCAGTTCTTC. This codes for CASSSRTSGNEQFF. Using reference TRBV11-3 and TRBJ2-1 for the parts outside the CDR3, the full variable domain is EAGVVQSPRYKIIEKKQPVAFWCNPISGHNTLYWYLQNLGQGPELLIRYENEEAVDDSQLPKDRFSAERLKGVDSTLKIQPAELGDSAVYLCASSSRTSGNEQFFGPGTRLTVL.

The chain recombines TRBV27 with TRBJ1-2; a weak D match, TRBD1 (5 bases). The germline gives CDR1 MNHEY, CDR2 SMNVEV (reference sequence). This CDR3 has 14 amino acids. V dropped 5 bases and J dropped 2 bases, with 12 bases sitting between them. CDR3 protein: CASSNIGGNYGYTF. The CDR3 nucleotides read TGTGCCAGCAGTAATATTGGGGGGAACTATGGCTACACCTTC.

This clone was seen a handful of times. The rearrangement uses TRBV6-6 and TRBJ1-1; D is unresolved. CDR1 is MNHNY and CDR2 is SVGAGI in the germline V gene (reference sequence). Trimming shortened V by 6 bases and J by 0 bases, and 8 bases separated the two germline ends. This CDR3 comprises 13 residues. CDR3 DNA: TGTGCCAGCAGAGCGTATTTGAACACTGAAGCTTTCTTT. It yields the protein CASRAYLNTEAFF.

The rearrangement joins TRBV5-4 to TRBJ2-6; 7 bases fit TRBD1. Per germline, CDR1 SGHNT and CDR2 YYREEE (reference sequence). CDR3 length: 16 residues. The trim removed 0 bases at V and 2 bases at J, leaving 2 bases unmatched. For the CDR3, the DNA is TGTGCCAGCAGCTTGGTGGGGACAGCTGGGGCCAACGTCCTGACTTTC. Translation: CASSLVGTAGANVLTF. The full variable domain, in which reference TRBV5-4 and TRBJ2-6 provide the parts outside the CDR3, is ETGVTQSPTHLIKTRGQQVTLRCSSQSGHNTVSWYQQALGQGPQFIFQYYREEENGRGNFPPRFSGLQFPNYSSELNVNALELDDSALYLCASSLVGTAGANVLTFGAGSRLTVL.

The chain carries TRBV6-5 and TRBJ2-7, with 7 positions matching TRBD1. Germline loops: CDR1 MNHEY, CDR2 SVGAGI. This CDR3 has 16 amino acids. J lost 3 bases, V lost 0 bases, and 8 bases had no gene match. The CDR3 region has the DNA TGTGCCAGCAGTTACTCAGACAGGGATCTATTCTACGAGCAGTACTTC. As protein: CASSYSDRDLFYEQYF.

The rearrangement joins TRBV19 to TRBJ1-6, with TRBD1 matching 11 bases. The length of the CDR3 is 13 residues. Trimming removed 9 bases from V and 7 bases from J; junction bases left unmatched: 2. Germline CDR1 LNHDA, CDR2 SQIVND (reference sequence). CDR3 DNA sequence: TGTGCCAGAAGGACAGGGGGCAATTCACCCCTCCACTTT. Its protein product is CARRTGGNSPLHF.

This chain uses TRBV2 with TRBJ2-5, with D perhaps matching TRBD1 (8 bases). V was cut by 9 bases and J by 4 bases, with 15 bases left in between. The CDR3 consists of 13 residues. Germline V gene lookup returns CDR1 SNHLY and CDR2 FYNNEI. CDR3 nucleotide sequence: TGTGCCAGGGGGAGGGGGACAGGAGAGACCCAGTACTTC. Its protein product is CARGRGTGETQYF.

In nucleotides, the CDR3 is TGTGCCACCTCCAGGGGACGGGGTCTGAATGAGCAGTTCTTC. Translation: CATSRGRGLNEQFF. The chain couples TRBV7-2 to TRBJ2-1, with a weak D call TRBD1 (6 bases). Trimming shortened V by 10 bases and J by 7 bases, and 20 bases separated the two germline ends. CDR3 length: 14 amino acids. The germline gives CDR1 SGHTA, CDR2 FQGNSA.

This clone was observed once. V usage is TRBV4-3 and J usage is TRBJ2-2; possibly TRBD2 for D (7 bases). Trimming took off 0 bases at V and 5 bases at J, with 13 bases between the two ends. The CDR3 is 16 amino acids. Germline V CDR1 and CDR2: LGHNA, YSLEER. CDR3 in DNA: TGCGCCAGCAGCCAAGATCGGGGAGGGGGGACCGGGGAGCTGTTTTTT. It yields the protein CASSQDRGGGTGELFF.

This rearrangement joins TRBV19 to TRBJ2-4; TRBD1 matches 9 bases. Germline CDR1 and CDR2: LNHDA and SQIVND (reference sequence). V lost 1 base to trimming and J lost 0 bases; unmatched junction nucleotides: 4. The CDR3 contains 17 residues. CDR3 loop: CASSIGTGVLAKNIQYF. The CDR3 DNA is TGTGCCAGTAGTATAGGGACAGGGGTATTAGCCAAAAACATTCAGTACTTC.

The rearrangement uses TRBV27 and TRBJ2-7; possibly TRBD1 for D (6 bases). The CDR3 is 13 residues long. V shed 10 bases and J shed 3 bases, with 16 bases lying between them. CDR1 is MNHEY and CDR2 is SMNVEV in the germline V gene (reference sequence). The CDR3: CATLKVDSYEQYF. CDR3 in DNA: TGTGCCACCCTTAAAGTGGACAGCTACGAGCAGTACTTC.

This rearrangement joins TRBV18 to TRBJ2-7; 7 nucleotides match TRBD1. In germline, CDR1 is KGHSH, CDR2 LQKENI. J gave up 3 bases and V 6 bases, and 8 bases lay outside the gene matches. This CDR3 has 14 residues. The CDR3 DNA reads as TGTGCCAGCTCCGCAGGGTCAGGGGGCTACGAGCAGTACTTC. Encoded protein: CASSAGSGGYEQYF.

This sequence joins TRBV2 and TRBJ2-1, with D possibly matching TRBD1 (5 bases). This CDR3 comprises 12 residues. Germline V gives CDR1 SNHLY, CDR2 FYNNEI. Deletions cut 6 bases from V and 5 bases from J, with 8 bases between. CDR3 residues: CASRPTDNEQFF. CDR3 in DNA: TGTGCCAGCAGACCGACAGACAATGAGCAGTTCTTC.

The sample holds one count of this clone. V is TRBV27 and J is TRBJ1-1, with D possibly matching TRBD1 (6 bases). Germline V gene sequence: CDR1 MNHEY, CDR2 SMNVEV (reference sequence). Trimming removed 1 base from V and 2 bases from J, with 14 bases in between. The CDR3 length is 16 residues. The CDR3 DNA sequence: TGTGCCAGCAGTTTATGGGGGCAGCCGACTAACACTGAAGCTTTCTTT. Protein product: CASSLWGQPTNTEAFF.

The rearrangement joins TRBV11-1 to TRBJ2-1; 14 bases map to TRBD2. J was trimmed by 7 bases and V by 5 bases; bases with no gene match: 7. Germline CDR1 and CDR2: SGHAT and FQDESV (reference sequence). The CDR3 extends over 16 amino acids. The DNA of the CDR3 is TGTGCCAGCAGCGTTCCTGGGACTAGCGGGAGAAATGAGCAGTTCTTC. It yields the protein CASSVPGTSGRNEQFF. The full variable domain, in which reference TRBV11-1 and TRBJ2-1 provide the parts outside the CDR3, is EAEVAQSPRYKITEKSQAVAFWCDPISGHATLYWYRQILGQGPELLVQFQDESVVDDSQLPKDRFSAERLKGVDSTLKIQPAELGDSAMYLCASSVPGTSGRNEQFFGPGTRLTVL.

There are a few counts of this clone. The chain combines TRBV27 with TRBJ1-2; tentative D call: TRBD1 (6 bases). The ends were cut back, 6 bases at V and 7 bases at J, with 15 bases in the middle. The germline V gene has CDR1 MNHEY and CDR2 SMNVEV (reference sequence). This CDR3 region has 13 residues. CDR3 DNA: TGTGCCAGCAGGGAAGGGGGTACCGGTGGCTACACCTTC. Residues: CASREGGTGGYTF.

This rearrangement joins TRBV18 to TRBJ1-1; a weak D match, TRBD1 (5 bases). The CDR3 length is 13 residues. Trimming removed 2 bases from V and 2 bases from J, with 6 bases in between. Germline V gene lookup returns CDR1 KGHSH and CDR2 LQKENI. CDR3 bases: TGTGCCAGCTCACCAGACAGTAACACTGAAGCTTTCTTT. This sequence encodes CASSPDSNTEAFF.

CDR3: CASSSGSYNEQFF. The CDR3 nucleotides are TGTGCCAGCAGTTCAGGGTCCTACAATGAGCAGTTCTTC. The chain couples TRBV6-5 to TRBJ2-1; TRBD1 might be the D (5 bases). V was cut by 4 bases and J by 1 base, with 5 bases left in between. The CDR3 length is 13 residues. Germline CDR1 is MNHEY and CDR2 is SVGAGI.